The clone carrying this T cell receptor (beta chain) was counted ten times or more. No antigen is known for it. MiXCR, run by TCRdb on the 5' RACE reads, gives a single entry per CDR3 protein. The sample contains some 330,000 distinct CDR3 sequences, 8% of which appear only once. The sample is drawn from a study of CD8 T cells in ankylosing spondylitis. The study's findings and limits: Characteristic of ankylosing spondylitis blood, it appeared, was a TCR beta motif comprising about eight highly homologous variants. Reports say disease-linked clones showed up significantly more in matched ankylosing spondylitis synovial fluid.

The CDR3 consists of 15 residues. Germline assignment: CDR1 SGHAT and CDR2 FQNNGV. V shed 5 bases and J 4 bases; nucleotides not matched to a gene: 4. The material sequenced was blood, either unsorted or a sorted T cell fraction (not recorded which). This chain connects TRBV11-2 to TRBJ2-7, with 14 nucleotides matching TRBD2. This clonotype was sampled from a male donor with ankylosing spondylitis. CDR3 in DNA: TGTGCCAGCAGCCAGACTAGCGGGAGGGCTTACGAGCAGTACTTC. The encoded protein is CASSQTSGRAYEQYF.